This entry lists 9 T cell receptor beta chains sequenced from one sample in a study of beta chain features in type 1 diabetes. What was sequenced were expressed TCRB transcripts, since all of the isolated RNA had been reverse transcribed. This table comes from immunoSEQ multiplex PCR, and its TCRdb copy is limited to in-frame clones, with some not included. This repertoire shows some 180,000 clones, about an eighth found once; its top ten account for 0.62%. Source material: central memory CD4+ T cells from blood. Receptors were obtained from a woman aged 18-29 years in good health.

This clone was recorded a few times. This chain links TRBV2 with TRBJ2-1; 9 nucleotides match TRBD1. The CDR3 is 13 residues long. Trimming at V came to 7 bases and at J to 7 bases, leaving 5 bases not matched to a gene. Germline V gives CDR1 SNHLY, CDR2 FYNNEI. The DNA for the CDR3 is TGTGCCAGCATCGGGACAGGGCGTAATGAGCAGTTCTTC. Translation gives CASIGTGRNEQFF.

The chain joins TRBV5-1 to TRBJ1-5, with D possibly matching TRBD1 (5 bases). Between the trimmed V and J ends, which lost 0 bases and 3 bases, there was a span of 10 bases. Germline V gene lookup returns CDR1 SGHRS and CDR2 YFSETQ. The CDR3 contains 15 residues. The CDR3 DNA is TGCGCCAGCAGCTTGGATACAGGCGCCAATCAGCCCCAGCATTTT. Protein sequence: CASSLDTGANQPQHF.

V usage is TRBV28 and J usage is TRBJ2-7; TRBD2 might be the D (5 bases). Germline V gene lookup returns CDR1 MDHEN and CDR2 SYDVKM. V gave up 5 bases and J gave up 0 bases, with 14 bases separating them. The length of the CDR3 is 15 residues. CDR3 amino acids: CASSRLSGASYEQYF. DNA for the CDR3: TGTGCCAGCAGTCGCTTAAGCGGTGCCTCCTACGAGCAGTACTTC.

In the case of this clone: This sequence may be a read error, since a much larger clone differs from it by one base. The CDR3 sequence: CASSQDQGRGEYF. For the CDR3, the DNA is TGTGCCAGCAGCCAAGATCAAGGCAGGGGAGAGTATTTT. The V gene is TRBV4-2, the J gene TRBJ2-3; possible D gene TRBD1, 6 bases. CDR1 and CDR2 (germline): LGHNA, YNFKEQ. The CDR3 is 13 amino acids. V was clipped by 0 bases and J by 13 bases, with 14 bases between them.

The chain is built from TRBV19 and TRBJ1-5; tentative D call: TRBD1 (5 bases). Trimming stripped 6 bases from V and 6 bases from J, with 12 bases between. The length of the CDR3 is 13 residues. From germline, CDR1 is LNHDA and CDR2 SQIVND (reference sequence). CDR3 region: CASRGLAGQPQHF. CDR3 DNA sequence: TGTGCCAGTAGGGGGCTAGCGGGTCAGCCCCAGCATTTT.

This clone has more than one count but fewer than ten. The chain has TRBV5-1 and TRBJ2-1, with TRBD2 matching 8 bases. The CDR3 has 13 amino acids. J lost 7 bases, V lost 7 bases, and 7 bases had no gene match. Per germline, CDR1 SGHRS and CDR2 YFSETQ. The CDR3 DNA reads as TGCGCCAGCGGCCGGGGGGGCGGGAATGAGCAGTTCTTC. Residues: CASGRGGGNEQFF.

The rearrangement links TRBV6-5 to TRBJ1-1; D is undetermined. Germline CDR1 reads MNHEY; CDR2 reads SVGAGI. Trimming cost V 2 bases and J 0 bases, with 10 bases left between them. The CDR3 spans 15 residues. The CDR3 region is CASSYSSGLNTEAFF. For the CDR3, the DNA is TGTGCCAGCAGTTACAGTTCCGGGTTGAACACTGAAGCTTTCTTT.

This clone occurred a few times. Other DNA sequences from this sample encode an identical CDR3 as well. The chain links TRBV7-9 to TRBJ1-2; a possible D gene is TRBD1 (5 bases). Trimming removed 1 base at V and 2 bases at J, with 8 bases between. The CDR3 extends over 14 amino acids. Per the germline V gene, CDR1 is SEHNR and CDR2 is FQNEAQ (reference sequence). The CDR3: CASSLGQNNYGYTF. CDR3 bases: TGTGCCAGCAGCTTAGGACAGAACAACTATGGCTACACCTTC.

Only a few counts were recorded for this clone. This rearrangement joins TRBV7-2 to TRBJ2-1; D is uncertain. CDR1 is SGHTA and CDR2 is FQGNSA in the germline V gene. This CDR3 has 15 residues. V was clipped by 5 bases and J by 5 bases, with 16 bases between them. The CDR3 sequence is CASSPQALANNEQFF. CDR3 DNA: TGTGCCAGCAGCCCCCAAGCCTTAGCTAACAATGAGCAGTTCTTC.